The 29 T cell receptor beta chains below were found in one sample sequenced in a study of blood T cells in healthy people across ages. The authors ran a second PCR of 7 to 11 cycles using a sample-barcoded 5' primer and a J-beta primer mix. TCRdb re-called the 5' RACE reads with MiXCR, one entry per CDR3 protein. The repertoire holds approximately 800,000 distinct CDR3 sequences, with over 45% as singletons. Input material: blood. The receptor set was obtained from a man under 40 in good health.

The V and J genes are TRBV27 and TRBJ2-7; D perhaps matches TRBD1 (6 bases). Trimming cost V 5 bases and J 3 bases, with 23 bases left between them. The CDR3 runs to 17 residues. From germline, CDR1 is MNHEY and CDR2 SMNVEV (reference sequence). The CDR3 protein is CASSGTSPREPFYEQYF. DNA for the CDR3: TGTGCCAGCAGTGGGACATCCCCCAGGGAGCCTTTCTACGAGCAGTACTTC.

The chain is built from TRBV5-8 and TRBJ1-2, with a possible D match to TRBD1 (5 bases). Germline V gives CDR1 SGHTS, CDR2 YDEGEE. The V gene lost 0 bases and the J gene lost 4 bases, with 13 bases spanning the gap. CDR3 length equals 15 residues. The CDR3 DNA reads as TGTGCCAGCAGCTTGGGCGCAGGGTCTCGCTATGGCTACACCTTC. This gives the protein CASSLGAGSRYGYTF.

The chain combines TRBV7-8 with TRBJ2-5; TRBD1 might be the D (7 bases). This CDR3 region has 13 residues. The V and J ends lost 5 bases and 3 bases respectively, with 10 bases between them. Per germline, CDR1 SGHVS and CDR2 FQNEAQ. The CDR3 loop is CASSRRGEETQYF. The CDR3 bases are TGTGCCAGCAGCCGCAGGGGGGAAGAGACCCAGTACTTC. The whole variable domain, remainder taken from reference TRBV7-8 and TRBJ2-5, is GAGVSQSPRYKVAKRGQDVALRCDPISGHVSLFWYQQALGQGPEFLTYFQNEAQLDKSGLPSDRFFAERPEGSVSTLKIQRTQQEDSAVYLCASSRRGEETQYFGPGTRLLVL.

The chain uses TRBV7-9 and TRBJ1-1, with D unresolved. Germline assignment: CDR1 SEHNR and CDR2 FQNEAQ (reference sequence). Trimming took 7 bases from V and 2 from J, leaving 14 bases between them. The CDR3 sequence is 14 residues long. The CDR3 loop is CASTRGAANTEAFF. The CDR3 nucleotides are TGTGCCAGCACTCGTGGTGCAGCAAACACTGAAGCTTTCTTT.

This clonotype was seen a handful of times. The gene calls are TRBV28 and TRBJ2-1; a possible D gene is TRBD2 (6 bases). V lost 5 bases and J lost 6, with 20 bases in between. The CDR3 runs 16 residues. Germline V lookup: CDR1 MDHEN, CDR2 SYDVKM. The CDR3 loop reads CASSLFGPLGGNEQFF. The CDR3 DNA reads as TGTGCCAGCAGTCTCTTCGGTCCCCTGGGGGGCAATGAGCAGTTCTTC. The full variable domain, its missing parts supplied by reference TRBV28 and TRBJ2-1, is DVKVTQSSRYLVKRTGEKVFLECVQDMDHENMFWYRQDPGLGLRLIYFSYDVKMKEKGDIPEGYSVSREKKERFSLILESASTNQTSMYLCASSLFGPLGGNEQFFGPGTRLTVL.

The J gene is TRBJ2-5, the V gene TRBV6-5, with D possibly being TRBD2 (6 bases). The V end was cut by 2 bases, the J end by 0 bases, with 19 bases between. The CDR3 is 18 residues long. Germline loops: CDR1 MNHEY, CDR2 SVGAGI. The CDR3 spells CASSYPARGTSYQETQYF. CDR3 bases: TGTGCCAGCAGTTACCCCGCACGGGGAACTAGCTACCAAGAGACCCAGTACTTC.

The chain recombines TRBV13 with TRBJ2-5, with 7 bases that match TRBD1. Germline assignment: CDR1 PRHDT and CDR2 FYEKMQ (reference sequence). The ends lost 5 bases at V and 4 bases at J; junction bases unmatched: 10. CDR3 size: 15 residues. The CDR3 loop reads CASSRRNRDRETQYF. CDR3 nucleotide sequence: TGTGCCAGCAGCCGACGTAACCGGGACAGAGAGACCCAGTACTTC.

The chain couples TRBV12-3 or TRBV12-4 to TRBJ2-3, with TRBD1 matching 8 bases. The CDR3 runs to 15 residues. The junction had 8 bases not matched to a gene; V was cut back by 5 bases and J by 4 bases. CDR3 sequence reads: CASSPRQGRSDTQYF. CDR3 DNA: TGTGCCAGCAGTCCCCGACAGGGGAGATCAGATACGCAGTATTTT.

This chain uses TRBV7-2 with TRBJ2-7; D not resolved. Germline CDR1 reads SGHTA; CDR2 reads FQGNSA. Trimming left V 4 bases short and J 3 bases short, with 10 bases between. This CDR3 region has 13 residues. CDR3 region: CASSSSPYYEQYF. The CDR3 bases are TGTGCCAGCAGCTCTTCACCTTACTACGAGCAGTACTTC.

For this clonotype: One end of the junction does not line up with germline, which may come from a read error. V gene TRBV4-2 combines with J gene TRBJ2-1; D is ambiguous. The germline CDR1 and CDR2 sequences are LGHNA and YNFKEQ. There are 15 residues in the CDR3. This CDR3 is CANSPAGFTYNEQFF. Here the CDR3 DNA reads TGTGCCAACAGCCCCGCCGGGTTCACCTACAATGAGCAGTTCTTC.

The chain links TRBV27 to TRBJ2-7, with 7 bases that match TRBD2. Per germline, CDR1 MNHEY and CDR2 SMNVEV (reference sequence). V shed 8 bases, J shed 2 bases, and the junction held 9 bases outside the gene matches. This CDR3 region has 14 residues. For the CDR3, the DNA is TGTGCCAGCCAGGTAGCGGGCGTAGCCTACGAGCAGTACTTC. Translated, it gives CASQVAGVAYEQYF.

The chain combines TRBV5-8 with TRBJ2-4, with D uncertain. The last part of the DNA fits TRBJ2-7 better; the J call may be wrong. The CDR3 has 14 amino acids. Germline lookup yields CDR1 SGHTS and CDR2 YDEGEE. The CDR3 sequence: CASSLAPATYEQYF. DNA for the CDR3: TGTGCCAGCAGCTTGGCACCAGCAACCTACGAGCAGTACTTC.

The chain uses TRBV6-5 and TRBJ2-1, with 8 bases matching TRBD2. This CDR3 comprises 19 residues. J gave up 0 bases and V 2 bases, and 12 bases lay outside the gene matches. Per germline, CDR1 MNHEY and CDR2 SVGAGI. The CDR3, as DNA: TGTGCCAGCAGTTACGGTCCGGCGGGAGGACCGAGCTCCTACAATGAGCAGTTCTTC. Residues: CASSYGPAGGPSSYNEQFF.

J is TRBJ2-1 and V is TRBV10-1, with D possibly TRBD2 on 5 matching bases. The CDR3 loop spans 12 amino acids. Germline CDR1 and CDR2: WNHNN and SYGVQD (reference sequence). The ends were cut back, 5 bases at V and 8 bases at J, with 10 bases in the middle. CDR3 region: CASSRTSDEQFF. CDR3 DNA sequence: TGCGCCAGCAGTCGGACTTCCGATGAGCAGTTCTTC.

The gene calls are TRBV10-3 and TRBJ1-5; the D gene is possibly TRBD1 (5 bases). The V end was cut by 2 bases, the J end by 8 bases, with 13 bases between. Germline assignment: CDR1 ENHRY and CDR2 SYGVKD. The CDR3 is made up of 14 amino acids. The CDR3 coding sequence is TGTGCCATCAGTGAGGTACAGGACTATGAGCCCCAGCATTTT. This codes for CAISEVQDYEPQHF.

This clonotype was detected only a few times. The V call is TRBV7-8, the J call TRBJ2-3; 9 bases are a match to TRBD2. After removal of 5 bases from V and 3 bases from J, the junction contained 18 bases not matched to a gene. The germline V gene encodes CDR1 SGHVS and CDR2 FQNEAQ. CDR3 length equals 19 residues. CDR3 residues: CASSERAAGGTLKTDTQYF. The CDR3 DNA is TGTGCCAGCAGCGAGCGGGCCGCGGGGGGGACCCTTAAAACAGATACGCAGTATTTT.

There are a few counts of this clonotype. The CDR3 DNA reads as TGCAGTGCTAGCCGTCCATCTTCCACAGATACGCAGTATTTT. It encodes CSASRPSSTDTQYF. The chain employs TRBV20-1 and TRBJ2-3; D ambiguous. This CDR3 region has 14 residues. V was clipped by 3 bases and J by 2 bases, with 12 bases between them. Germline V CDR1 and CDR2: DFQATT, SNEGSKA (reference sequence).

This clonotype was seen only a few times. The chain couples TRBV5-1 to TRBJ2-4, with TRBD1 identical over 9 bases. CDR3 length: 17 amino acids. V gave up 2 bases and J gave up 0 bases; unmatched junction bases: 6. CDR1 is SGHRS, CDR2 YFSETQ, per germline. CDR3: CASSFWDRELAKNIQYF. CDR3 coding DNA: TGCGCCAGCAGCTTTTGGGACAGGGAACTAGCCAAAAACATTCAGTACTTC.

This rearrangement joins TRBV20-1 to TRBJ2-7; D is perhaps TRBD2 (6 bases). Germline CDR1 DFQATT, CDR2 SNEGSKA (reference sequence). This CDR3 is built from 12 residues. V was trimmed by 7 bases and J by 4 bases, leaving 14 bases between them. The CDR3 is CSGRGGKYEQYF. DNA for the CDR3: TGCAGTGGAAGAGGAGGGAAATACGAGCAGTACTTC.

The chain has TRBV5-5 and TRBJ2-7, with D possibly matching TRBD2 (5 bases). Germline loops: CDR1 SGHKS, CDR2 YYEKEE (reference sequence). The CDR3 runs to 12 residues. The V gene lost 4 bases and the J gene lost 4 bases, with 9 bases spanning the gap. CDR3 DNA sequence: TGTGCCAGCAGCATCGAGGGTTACGAGCAGTACTTC. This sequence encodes CASSIEGYEQYF.

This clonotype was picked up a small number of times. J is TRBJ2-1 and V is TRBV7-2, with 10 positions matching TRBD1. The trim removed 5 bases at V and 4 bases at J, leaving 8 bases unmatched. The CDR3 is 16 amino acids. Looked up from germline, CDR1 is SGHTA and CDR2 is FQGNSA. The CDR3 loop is CASSRVGTGVYNEQFF. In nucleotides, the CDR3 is TGTGCCAGCAGCCGCGTAGGGACAGGGGTGTACAATGAGCAGTTCTTC.

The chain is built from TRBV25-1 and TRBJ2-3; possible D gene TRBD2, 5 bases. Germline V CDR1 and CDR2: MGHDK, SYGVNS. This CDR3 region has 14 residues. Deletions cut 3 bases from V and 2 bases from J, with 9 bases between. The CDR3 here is CASSDVGATDTQYF. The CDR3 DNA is TGTGCCAGCAGTGATGTGGGAGCCACAGATACGCAGTATTTT.

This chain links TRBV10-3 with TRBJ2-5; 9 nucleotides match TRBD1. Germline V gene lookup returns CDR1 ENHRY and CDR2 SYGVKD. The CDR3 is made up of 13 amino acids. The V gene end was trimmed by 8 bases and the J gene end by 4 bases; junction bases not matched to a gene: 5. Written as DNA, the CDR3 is TGTGCCATCGCGACAGGGGGTCGAGAGACCCAGTACTTC. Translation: CAIATGGRETQYF.

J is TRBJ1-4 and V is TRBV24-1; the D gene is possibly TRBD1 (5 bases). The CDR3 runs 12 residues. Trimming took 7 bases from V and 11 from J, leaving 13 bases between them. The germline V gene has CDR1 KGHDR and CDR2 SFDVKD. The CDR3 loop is CATRDIREKLFF. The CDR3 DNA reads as TGTGCCACCAGGGACATTCGTGAGAAACTGTTTTTT.

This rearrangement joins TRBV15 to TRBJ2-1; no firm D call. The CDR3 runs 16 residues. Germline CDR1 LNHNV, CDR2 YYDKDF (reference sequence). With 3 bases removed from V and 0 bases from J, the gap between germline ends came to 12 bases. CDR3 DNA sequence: TGTGCCACCAGCAGCGTCGCCGGCTACTCCTACAATGAGCAGTTCTTC. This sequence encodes CATSSVAGYSYNEQFF. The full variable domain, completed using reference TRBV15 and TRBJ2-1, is DAMVIQNPRYQVTQFGKPVTLSCSQTLNHNVMYWYQQKSSQAPKLLFHYYDKDFNNEADTPDNFQSRRPNTSFCFLDIRSPGLGDTAMYLCATSSVAGYSYNEQFFGPGTRLTVL.

For the CDR3, the DNA is TGCGCCAGCAGCCGCGGACTAGCGGAGCAAGAGACCCAGTACTTC. Translated: CASSRGLAEQETQYF. The chain is built from TRBV4-1 and TRBJ2-5, with TRBD2 matching over 10 bases. The V gene end was trimmed by 4 bases and the J gene end by 2 bases; junction bases not matched to a gene: 4. Germline V gene sequence: CDR1 MGHRA, CDR2 YSYEKL. The CDR3 is 15 amino acids.

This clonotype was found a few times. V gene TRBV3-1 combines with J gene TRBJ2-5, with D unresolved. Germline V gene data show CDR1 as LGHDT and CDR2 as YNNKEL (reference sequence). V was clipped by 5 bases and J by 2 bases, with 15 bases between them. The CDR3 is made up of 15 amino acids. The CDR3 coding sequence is TGTGCCAGCAGCGCCGCAAATGCGATTCAAGAGACCCAGTACTTC. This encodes CASSAANAIQETQYF.

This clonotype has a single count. Here the CDR3 DNA reads TGTGCCACCAGCAGAGATGTTTTGGGAGGGGGAGGCAATCAGCCCCAGCATTTT. Protein product: CATSRDVLGGGGNQPQHF. The chain combines TRBV15 with TRBJ1-5; possibly TRBD1 for D (6 bases). V was pared by 0 bases and J by 2 bases, with 17 bases between. This CDR3 has 18 amino acids. Germline V gene sequence: CDR1 LNHNV, CDR2 YYDKDF (reference sequence).

CDR3 nucleotide sequence: TGTGCCAGCAGTTACTCGGGGAACGTGAACACTGAAGCTTTCTTT. This sequence encodes CASSYSGNVNTEAFF. The chain is built from TRBV6-5 and TRBJ1-1; D gene unclear. Germline V gives CDR1 MNHEY, CDR2 SVGAGI. Trimming pared 0 bases from V and 0 bases from J, leaving 8 bases between. The CDR3 runs 15 residues.